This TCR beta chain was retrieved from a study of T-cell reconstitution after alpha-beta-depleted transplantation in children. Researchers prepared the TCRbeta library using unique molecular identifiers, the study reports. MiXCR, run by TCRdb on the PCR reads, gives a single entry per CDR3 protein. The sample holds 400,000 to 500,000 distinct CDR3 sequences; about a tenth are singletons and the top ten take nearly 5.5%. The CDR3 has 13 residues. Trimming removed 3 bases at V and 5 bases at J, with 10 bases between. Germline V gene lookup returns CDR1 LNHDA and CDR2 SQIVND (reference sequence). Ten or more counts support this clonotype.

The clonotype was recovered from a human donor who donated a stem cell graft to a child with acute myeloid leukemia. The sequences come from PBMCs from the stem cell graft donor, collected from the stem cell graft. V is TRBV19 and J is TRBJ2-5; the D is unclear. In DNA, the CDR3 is TGTGCCAGTAGTATCGGAGCATCGGAGACCCAGTACTTC. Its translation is CASSIGASETQYF.